The 3 T cell receptor beta chains presented below share a single source sample, sequenced in a study of CD8 T cells in ankylosing spondylitis. Study-wide points: A TCR beta motif of fewer than ten highly homologous variants seemed to mark ankylosing spondylitis blood.

Their recognized antigens are unknown. From the 5' RACE reads, TCRdb called clonotypes with MiXCR, one entry per CDR3 protein. Of more than 500,000 distinct CDR3 sequences listed, approximately 5% are singletons. Sequencing was carried out using blood, either unsorted or a sorted T cell fraction (not recorded which). Receptors were obtained from a male donor with ankylosing spondylitis.

This clonotype occurred many times. The rearrangement uses TRBV6-2 or TRBV6-3 and TRBJ1-1; D unclear. The V and J ends lost 2 bases and 0 bases respectively, with 7 bases between them. This CDR3 spans 14 amino acids. CDR1 and CDR2 (germline): MNHEY, SVGEGT. CDR3 residues: CASSYGGMNTEAFF. The DNA for the CDR3 is TGTGCCAGCAGTTACGGAGGGATGAACACTGAAGCTTTCTTT.

This clonotype showed up many times. The J gene is TRBJ1-1, the V gene TRBV5-1; D is unclear. This CDR3 has 14 residues. In germline, CDR1 is SGHRS, CDR2 YFSETQ. V was shortened by 0 bases and J by 4 bases, with 10 bases between the two germline ends. The CDR3 DNA follows: TGCGCCAGCAGCTTGGCCGTGGGTCGCACTGAAGCTTTCTTT. This codes for CASSLAVGRTEAFF.

This clonotype was seen at least ten times. The rearrangement links TRBV4-3 to TRBJ1-1, with D hard to call. Deletions cut 1 base from V and 0 bases from J, with 9 bases between. Germline CDR1 reads LGHNA; CDR2 reads YSLEER. The CDR3 is 15 amino acids. The CDR3: CASSQVPQMNTEAFF. The DNA for the CDR3 is TGCGCCAGCAGCCAAGTCCCCCAAATGAACACTGAAGCTTTCTTT.